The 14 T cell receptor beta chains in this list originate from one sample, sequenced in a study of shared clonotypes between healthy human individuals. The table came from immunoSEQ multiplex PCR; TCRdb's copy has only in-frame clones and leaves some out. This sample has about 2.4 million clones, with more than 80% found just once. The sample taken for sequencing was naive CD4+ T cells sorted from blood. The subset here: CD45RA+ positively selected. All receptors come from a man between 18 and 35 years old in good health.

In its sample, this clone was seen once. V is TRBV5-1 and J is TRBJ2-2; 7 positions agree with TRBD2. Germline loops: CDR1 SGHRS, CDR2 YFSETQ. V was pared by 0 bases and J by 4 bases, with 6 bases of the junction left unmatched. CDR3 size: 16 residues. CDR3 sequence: CASSLVGGSSTGELFF. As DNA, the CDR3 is TGCGCCAGCAGCTTGGTAGGCGGGAGTAGCACCGGGGAGCTGTTTTTT. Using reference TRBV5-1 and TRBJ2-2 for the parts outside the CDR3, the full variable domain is KAGVTQTPRYLIKTRGQQVTLSCSPISGHRSVSWYQQTPGQGLQFLFEYFSETQRNKGNFPGRFSGRQFSNSRSEMNVSTLELGDSALYLCASSLVGGSSTGELFFGEGSRLTVL.

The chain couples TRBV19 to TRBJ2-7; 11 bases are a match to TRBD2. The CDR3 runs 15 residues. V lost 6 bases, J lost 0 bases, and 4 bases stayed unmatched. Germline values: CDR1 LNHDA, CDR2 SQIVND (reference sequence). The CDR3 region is CASRFSGGASYEQYF. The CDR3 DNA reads TGTGCCAGTAGGTTTAGCGGGGGGGCCTCCTACGAGCAGTACTTC. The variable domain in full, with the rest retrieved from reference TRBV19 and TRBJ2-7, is DGGITQSPKYLFRKEGQNVTLSCEQNLNHDAMYWYRQDPGQGLRLIYYSQIVNDFQKGDIAEGYSVSREKKESFPLTVTSAQKNPTAFYLCASRFSGGASYEQYFGPGTRLTVT.

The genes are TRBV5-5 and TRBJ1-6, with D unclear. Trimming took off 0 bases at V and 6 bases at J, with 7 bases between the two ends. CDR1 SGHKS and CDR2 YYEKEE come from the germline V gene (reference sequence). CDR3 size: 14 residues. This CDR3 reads CASSLEGFNSPLHF. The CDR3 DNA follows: TGTGCCAGCAGCTTGGAAGGGTTTAATTCACCCCTCCACTTT.

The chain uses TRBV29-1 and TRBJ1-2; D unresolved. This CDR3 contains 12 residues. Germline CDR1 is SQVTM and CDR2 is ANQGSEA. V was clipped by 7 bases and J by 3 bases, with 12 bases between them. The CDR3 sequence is CSALLVDYGYTF. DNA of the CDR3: TGCAGCGCCCTATTAGTTGACTATGGCTACACCTTC.

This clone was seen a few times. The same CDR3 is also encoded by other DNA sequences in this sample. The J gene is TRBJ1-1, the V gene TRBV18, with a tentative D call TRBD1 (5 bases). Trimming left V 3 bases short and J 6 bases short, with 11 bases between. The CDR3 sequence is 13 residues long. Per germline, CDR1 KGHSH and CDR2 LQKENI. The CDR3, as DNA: TGTGCCAGCTCACCCCGTGGGGGGTCTGAAGCTTTCTTT. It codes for CASSPRGGSEAFF.

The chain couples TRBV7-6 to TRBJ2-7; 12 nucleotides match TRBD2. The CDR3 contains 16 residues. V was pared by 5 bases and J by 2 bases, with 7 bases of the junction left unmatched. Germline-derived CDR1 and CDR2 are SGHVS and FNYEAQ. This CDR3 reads CASSPGTSGSPYEQYF. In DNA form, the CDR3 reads TGTGCCAGCAGCCCCGGGACTAGCGGGTCTCCCTACGAGCAGTACTTC.

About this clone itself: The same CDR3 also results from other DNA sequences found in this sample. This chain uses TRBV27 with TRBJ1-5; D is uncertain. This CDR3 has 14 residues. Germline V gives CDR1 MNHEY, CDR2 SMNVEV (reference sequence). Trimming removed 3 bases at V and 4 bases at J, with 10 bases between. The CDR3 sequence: CASSFSGNNQPQHF. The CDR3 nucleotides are TGTGCCAGCAGTTTCTCAGGTAATAATCAGCCCCAGCATTTT.

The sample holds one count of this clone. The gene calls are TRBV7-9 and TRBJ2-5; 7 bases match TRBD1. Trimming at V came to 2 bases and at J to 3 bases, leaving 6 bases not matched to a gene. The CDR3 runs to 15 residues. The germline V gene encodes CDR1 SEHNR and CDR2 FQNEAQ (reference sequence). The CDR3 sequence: CASSLSRTGKETQYF. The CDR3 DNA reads TGTGCCAGCAGCTTATCCAGGACAGGAAAAGAGACCCAGTACTTC.

The CDR3 here is CASRDQGATNSPLHF. The DNA of the CDR3 is TGTGCCAGCAGGGATCAGGGGGCCACCAATTCACCCCTCCACTTT. The chain uses TRBV7-8 and TRBJ1-6, with 8 bases matching TRBD1. V shed 6 bases and J 7 bases; nucleotides not matched to a gene: 8. Germline V gene sequence: CDR1 SGHVS, CDR2 FQNEAQ. There are 15 residues in the CDR3.

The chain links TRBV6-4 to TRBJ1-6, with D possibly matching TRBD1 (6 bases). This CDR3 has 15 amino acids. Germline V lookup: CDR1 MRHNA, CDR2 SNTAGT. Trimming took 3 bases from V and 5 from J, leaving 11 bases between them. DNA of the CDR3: TGTGCCAGCAGTGAATTCCGGGGGCATAATTCACCCCTCCACTTT. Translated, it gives CASSEFRGHNSPLHF.

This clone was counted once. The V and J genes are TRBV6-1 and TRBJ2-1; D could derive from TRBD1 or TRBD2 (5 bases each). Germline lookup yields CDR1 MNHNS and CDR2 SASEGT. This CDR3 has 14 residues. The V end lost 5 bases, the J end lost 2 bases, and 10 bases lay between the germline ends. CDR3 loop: CASSWGLPYNEQFF. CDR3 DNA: TGTGCCAGCAGTTGGGGGTTACCCTACAATGAGCAGTTCTTC.

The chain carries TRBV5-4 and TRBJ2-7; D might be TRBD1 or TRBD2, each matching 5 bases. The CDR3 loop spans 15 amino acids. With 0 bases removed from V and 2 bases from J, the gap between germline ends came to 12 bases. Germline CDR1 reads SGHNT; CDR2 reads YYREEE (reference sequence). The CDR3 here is CASSLGGTLAYEQYF. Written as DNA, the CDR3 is TGTGCCAGCAGCTTGGGGGGGACCCTAGCCTACGAGCAGTACTTC.

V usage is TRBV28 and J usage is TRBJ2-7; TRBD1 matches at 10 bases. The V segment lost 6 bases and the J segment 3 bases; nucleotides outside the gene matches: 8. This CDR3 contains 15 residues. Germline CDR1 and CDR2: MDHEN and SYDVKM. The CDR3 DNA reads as TGTGCCAGCAGAACGGCCGGGGACAGGGGCTACGAGCAGTACTTC. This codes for CASRTAGDRGYEQYF.

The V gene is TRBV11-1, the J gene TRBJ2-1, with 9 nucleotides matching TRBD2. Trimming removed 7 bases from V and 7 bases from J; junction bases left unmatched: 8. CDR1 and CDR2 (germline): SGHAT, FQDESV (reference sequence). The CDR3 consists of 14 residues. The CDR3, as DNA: TGTGCCAGCAACCTAGCGGGGCCTAGGAATGAGCAGTTCTTC. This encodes CASNLAGPRNEQFF.